This T cell receptor beta chain was captured by sequencing in a study of tissue T cells after allogeneic stem cell transplantation. The germline V gene encodes CDR1 LNHDA and CDR2 SQIVND (reference sequence). The CDR3 is 13 amino acids. The germline V and J ends were trimmed by 6 bases and 0 bases, with 8 bases remaining between them. Profiled with immunoSEQ multiplex PCR; TCRdb holds only in-frame clones, not every one. The table lists some 5,800 clones, 55% to 65% of them singletons, with less than 25% in the top ten. This clone is classed as medium-sized (0.01 to 0.1%). This receptor was obtained from a male donor at least 60 years old with lung cancer. The chain uses TRBV19 and TRBJ1-1, with D unclear. The sample in question was tissue from the jejunum, obtained at autopsy. The DNA of the CDR3 is TGTGCCAGTAGACGGGAATTGAACACTGAAGCTTTCTTT. Amino acid sequence: CASRRELNTEAFF.